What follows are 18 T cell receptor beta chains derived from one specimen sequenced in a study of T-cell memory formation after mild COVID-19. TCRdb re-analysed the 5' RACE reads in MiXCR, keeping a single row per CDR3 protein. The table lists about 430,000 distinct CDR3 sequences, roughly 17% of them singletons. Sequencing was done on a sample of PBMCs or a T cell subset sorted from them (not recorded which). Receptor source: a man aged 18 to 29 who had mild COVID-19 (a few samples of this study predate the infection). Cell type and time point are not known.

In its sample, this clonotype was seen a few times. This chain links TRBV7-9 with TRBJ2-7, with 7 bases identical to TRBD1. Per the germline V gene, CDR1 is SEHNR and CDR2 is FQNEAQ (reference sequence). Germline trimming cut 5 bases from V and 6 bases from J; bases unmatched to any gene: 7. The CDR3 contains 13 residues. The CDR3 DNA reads TGTGCCAGCAGCACGACAGGGCTGGTCGAGCAGTACTTC. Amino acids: CASSTTGLVEQYF. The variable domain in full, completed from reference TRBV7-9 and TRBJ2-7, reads DTGVSQNPRHKITKRGQNVTFRCDPISEHNRLYWYRQTLGQGPEFLTYFQNEAQLEKSRLLSDRFSAERPKGSFSTLEIQRTEQGDSAMYLCASSTTGLVEQYFGPGTRLTVT.

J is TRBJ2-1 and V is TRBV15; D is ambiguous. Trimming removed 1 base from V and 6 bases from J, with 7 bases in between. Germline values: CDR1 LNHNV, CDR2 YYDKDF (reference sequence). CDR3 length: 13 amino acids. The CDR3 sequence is CATSRVKVNEQFF. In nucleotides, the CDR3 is TGTGCCACCAGCAGAGTTAAGGTCAATGAGCAGTTCTTC.

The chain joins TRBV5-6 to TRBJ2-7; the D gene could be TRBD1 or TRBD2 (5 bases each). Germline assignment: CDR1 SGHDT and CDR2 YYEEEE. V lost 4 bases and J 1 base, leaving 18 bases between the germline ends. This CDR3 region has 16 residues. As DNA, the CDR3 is TGTGCCAGCAGCGCGCCCGGGACGTCCCTTTCCTACGAGCAGTACTTC. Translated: CASSAPGTSLSYEQYF.

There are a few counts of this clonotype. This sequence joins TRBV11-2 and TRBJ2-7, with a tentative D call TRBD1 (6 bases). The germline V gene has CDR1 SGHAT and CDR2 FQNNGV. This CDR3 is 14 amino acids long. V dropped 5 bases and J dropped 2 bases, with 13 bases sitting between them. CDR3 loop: CASSPHREAYEQYV. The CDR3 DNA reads TGTGCCAGCAGCCCGCACAGGGAAGCCTACGAGCAGTACGTC.

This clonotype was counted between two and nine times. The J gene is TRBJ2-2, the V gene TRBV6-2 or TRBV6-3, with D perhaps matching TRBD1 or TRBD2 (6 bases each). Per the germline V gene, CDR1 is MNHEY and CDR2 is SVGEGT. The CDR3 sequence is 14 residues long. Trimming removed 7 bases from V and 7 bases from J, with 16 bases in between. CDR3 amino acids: CASMLGGHDGELFF. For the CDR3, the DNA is TGTGCCAGCATGCTAGGGGGGCACGACGGGGAGCTGTTTTTT.

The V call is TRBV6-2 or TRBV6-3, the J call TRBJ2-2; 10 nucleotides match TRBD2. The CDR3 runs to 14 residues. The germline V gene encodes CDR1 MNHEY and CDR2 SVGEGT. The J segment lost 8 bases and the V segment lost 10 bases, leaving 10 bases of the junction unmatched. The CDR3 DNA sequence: TGTGCCACTACTAGCGGGGTGACCTTGGGGGAGCTGTTTTTT. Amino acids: CATTSGVTLGELFF.

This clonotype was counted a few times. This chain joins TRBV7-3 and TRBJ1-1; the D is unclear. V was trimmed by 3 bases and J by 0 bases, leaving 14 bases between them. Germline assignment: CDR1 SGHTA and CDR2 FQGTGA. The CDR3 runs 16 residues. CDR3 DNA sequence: TGTGCCAGCAGCTTGGGAGGTGGAGGCATGAACACTGAAGCTTTCTTT. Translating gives CASSLGGGGMNTEAFF.

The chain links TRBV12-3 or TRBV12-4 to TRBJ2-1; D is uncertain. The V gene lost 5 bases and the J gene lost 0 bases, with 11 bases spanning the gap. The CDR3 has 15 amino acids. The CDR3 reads CASSLRPNSYNEQFF. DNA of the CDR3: TGTGCCAGCAGTCTCCGACCGAACTCCTACAATGAGCAGTTCTTC.

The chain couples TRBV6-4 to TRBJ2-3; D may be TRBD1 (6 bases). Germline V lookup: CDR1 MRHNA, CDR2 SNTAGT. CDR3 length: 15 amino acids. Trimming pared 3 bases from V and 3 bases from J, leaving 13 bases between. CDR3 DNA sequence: TGTGCCAGCAGTGAAACCAGGGGTGGGACAGATACGCAGTATTTT. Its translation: CASSETRGGTDTQYF.

The CDR3 loop is CASSLGRHGVGANVLTF. In DNA, the CDR3 is TGTGCCAGCAGTCTCGGTCGGCACGGGGTTGGGGCCAACGTCCTGACTTTC. The chain couples TRBV28 to TRBJ2-6; TRBD2 is a possible D gene (5 bases). The CDR3 is 17 amino acids. Trimming pared 5 bases from V and 3 bases from J, leaving 17 bases between. The germline V gene encodes CDR1 MDHEN and CDR2 SYDVKM.

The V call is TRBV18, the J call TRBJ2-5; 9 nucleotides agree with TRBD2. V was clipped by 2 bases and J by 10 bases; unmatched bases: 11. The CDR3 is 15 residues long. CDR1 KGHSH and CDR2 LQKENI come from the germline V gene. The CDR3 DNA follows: TGTGCCAGCTCACCAACGCGCCTAGCGGGGACGATCCAGTACTTC. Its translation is CASSPTRLAGTIQYF.

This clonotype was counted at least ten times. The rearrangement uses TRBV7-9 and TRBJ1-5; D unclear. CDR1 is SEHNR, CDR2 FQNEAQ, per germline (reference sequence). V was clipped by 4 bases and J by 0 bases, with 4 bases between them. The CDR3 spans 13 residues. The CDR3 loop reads CASSSDSNQPQHF. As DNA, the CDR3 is TGTGCCAGCAGCTCGGATAGCAATCAGCCCCAGCATTTT.

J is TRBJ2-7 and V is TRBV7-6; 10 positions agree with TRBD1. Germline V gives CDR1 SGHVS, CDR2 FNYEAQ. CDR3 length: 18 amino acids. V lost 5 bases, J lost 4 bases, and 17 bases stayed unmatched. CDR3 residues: CASSHIITGRQGAYEQYF. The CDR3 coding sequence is TGTGCCAGCAGCCACATTATAACCGGGAGACAGGGGGCTTACGAGCAGTACTTC.

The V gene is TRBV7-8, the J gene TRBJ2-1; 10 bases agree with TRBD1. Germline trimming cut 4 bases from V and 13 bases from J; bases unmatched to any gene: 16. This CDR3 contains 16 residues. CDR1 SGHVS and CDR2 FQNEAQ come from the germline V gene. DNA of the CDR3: TGTGCCAGCAGCTCTCCGGGGACAGGGGCCGCTCGGACCCAGTTCTTC. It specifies CASSSPGTGAARTQFF.

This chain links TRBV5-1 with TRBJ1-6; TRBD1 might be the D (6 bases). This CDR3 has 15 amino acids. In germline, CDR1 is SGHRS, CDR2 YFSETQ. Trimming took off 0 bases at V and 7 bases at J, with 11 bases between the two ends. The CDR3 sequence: CASSLGTGQNSPLHF. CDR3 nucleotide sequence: TGCGCCAGCAGCTTGGGAACAGGGCAAAATTCACCCCTCCACTTT.

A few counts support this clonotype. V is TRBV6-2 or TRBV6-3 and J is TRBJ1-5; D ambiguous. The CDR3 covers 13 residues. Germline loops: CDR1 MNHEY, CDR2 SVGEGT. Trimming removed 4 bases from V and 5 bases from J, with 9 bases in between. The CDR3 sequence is CASSSEGYQPQHF. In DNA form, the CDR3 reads TGTGCCAGCAGTTCGGAGGGTTATCAGCCCCAGCATTTT.

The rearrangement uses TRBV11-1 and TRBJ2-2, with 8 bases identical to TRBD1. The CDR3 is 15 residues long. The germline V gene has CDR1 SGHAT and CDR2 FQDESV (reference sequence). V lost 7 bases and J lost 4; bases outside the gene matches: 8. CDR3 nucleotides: TGTGCCAGCAACTCCGGGACAGGAGCCACCGGGGAGCTGTTTTTT. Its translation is CASNSGTGATGELFF.

CDR3: CASSAHGGTYEQYF. CDR3 in DNA: TGTGCCAGCAGCGCCCACGGGGGTACCTACGAGCAGTACTTC. The J gene is TRBJ2-7, the V gene TRBV12-3 or TRBV12-4; a weak D match, TRBD2 (6 bases). The V end was cut by 6 bases, the J end by 2 bases, with 14 bases between. The CDR3 length is 14 residues.